Below, 12 T cell receptor beta chains from the same sample are listed, as sequenced in a study of cytomegalovirus exposure and HLA in healthy donors. 13 Jbeta primers and 60 Vbeta primers were used for the PCR. Sequencing used immunoSEQ multiplex PCR; TCRdb keeps in-frame clones, though not all of them. The table includes around 200,000 clones, around 80% detected once. Sequencing input: PBMCs. These receptors came from a woman aged 60 to 75 in good health and CMV-seropositive.

The chain couples TRBV6-5 to TRBJ2-4; 8 bases line up with TRBD1. The CDR3 loop spans 14 amino acids. J gave up 8 bases and V 6 bases, and 9 bases lay outside the gene matches. Germline CDR1 and CDR2: MNHEY and SVGAGI. CDR3 nucleotide sequence: TGTGCCAGCAGGGACCCGAACAGGGGGGACATTCAGTACTTC. This sequence encodes CASRDPNRGDIQYF.

This clone showed up just a few times. The V call is TRBV6-1, the J call TRBJ1-5, with 11 bases that match TRBD1. The CDR3 extends over 15 amino acids. V lost 4 bases, J lost 1 base, and 0 bases stayed unmatched. Germline V CDR1 and CDR2: MNHNS, SASEGT. CDR3: CASSGDRGSNQPQHF. CDR3 DNA: TGTGCCAGCAGTGGGGACAGGGGGAGCAATCAGCCCCAGCATTTT.

This chain uses TRBV28 with TRBJ1-2; no clear D gene. The CDR3 extends over 16 amino acids. The germline V and J ends were trimmed by 5 bases and 0 bases, with 16 bases remaining between them. The germline V gene encodes CDR1 MDHEN and CDR2 SYDVKM. The CDR3 loop reads CASSPEPMAANYGYTF. CDR3 sequence (DNA): TGTGCCAGCAGTCCCGAACCCATGGCGGCTAACTATGGCTACACCTTC.

This clone was seen a handful of times. The V gene is TRBV4-3, the J gene TRBJ2-2; no clear D gene. CDR3 size: 14 residues. Germline CDR1 LGHNA, CDR2 YSLEER. Trimming cost V 0 bases and J 5 bases, with 7 bases left between them. CDR3 protein: CASSQDRATGELFF. CDR3 nucleotide sequence: TGCGCCAGCAGCCAAGATAGAGCGACCGGGGAGCTGTTTTTT.

CDR3 sequence reads: CASSQDLQGSSYNSPLHF. The CDR3 DNA reads as TGCGCCAGCAGCCAAGATCTCCAGGGGAGCTCCTATAATTCACCCCTCCACTTT. The chain couples TRBV4-3 to TRBJ1-6; the D gene is possibly TRBD1 (6 bases). CDR3 size: 18 residues. CDR1 and CDR2 from the germline V gene are LGHNA and YSLEER. Trimming left V 0 bases short and J 0 bases short, with 12 bases between.

Only a few counts were recorded for this clone. This chain uses TRBV7-9 with TRBJ1-1; D gene uncertain. CDR1 is SEHNR and CDR2 is FQNEAQ in the germline V gene (reference sequence). Trimming left V 2 bases short and J 2 bases short, with 12 bases between. The length of the CDR3 is 15 residues. The CDR3 sequence: CASSLLMDYNTEAFF. The CDR3 nucleotides are TGTGCCAGCAGCTTATTAATGGACTATAACACTGAAGCTTTCTTT. The whole variable domain, filled in from reference TRBV7-9 and TRBJ1-1, reads DTGVSQNPRHKITKRGQNVTFRCDPISEHNRLYWYRQTLGQGPEFLTYFQNEAQLEKSRLLSDRFSAERPKGSFSTLEIQRTEQGDSAMYLCASSLLMDYNTEAFFGQGTRLTVV.

The V gene is TRBV5-8, the J gene TRBJ1-6; 9 bases match TRBD1. With V trimmed by 4 bases and J by 6 bases, 11 bases remained unmatched. This CDR3 has 17 amino acids. The germline V gene has CDR1 SGHTS and CDR2 YDEGEE. CDR3 in amino acids: CASSSASGTGFNSPLHF. CDR3 in DNA: TGTGCCAGCAGCAGCGCATCCGGGACAGGGTTTAATTCACCCCTCCACTTT.

The chain recombines TRBV28 with TRBJ2-3; 8 positions match TRBD2. Trimming removed 10 bases from V and 1 base from J; junction bases left unmatched: 16. Germline V CDR1 and CDR2: MDHEN, SYDVKM. The CDR3 loop spans 17 amino acids. DNA of the CDR3: TGTGCCATCGCCGGGACTAGGGCCCCATCTGGCACAGATACGCAGTATTTT. Its protein is CAIAGTRAPSGTDTQYF.

The V call is TRBV30, the J call TRBJ1-1, with TRBD1 matching over 7 bases. Germline loops: CDR1 GTSNPN, CDR2 SVGIG (reference sequence). V lost 3 bases to trimming and J lost 6 bases; unmatched junction nucleotides: 10. The CDR3 spans 14 residues. This CDR3 reads CAWRLTGFRSEAFF. In nucleotides, the CDR3 is TGTGCCTGGAGACTGACAGGGTTTCGCTCTGAAGCTTTCTTT. The variable domain in full, with the rest retrieved from reference TRBV30 and TRBJ1-1, is SQTIHQWPATLVQPVGSPLSLECTVEGTSNPNLYWYRQAAGRGLQLLFYSVGIGQISSEVPQNLSASRPQDRQFILSSKKLLLSDSGFYLCAWRLTGFRSEAFFGQGTRLTVV.

The chain links TRBV5-1 to TRBJ2-1; TRBD2 matches 8 bases. Germline CDR1 reads SGHRS; CDR2 reads YFSETQ. The CDR3 runs 14 residues. The trim removed 9 bases at V and 2 bases at J, leaving 7 bases unmatched. The CDR3 loop reads CATRQRETYNEQFF. CDR3 coding DNA: TGCGCCACCCGACAGCGGGAGACCTACAATGAGCAGTTCTTC. The whole variable domain, filled in from reference TRBV5-1 and TRBJ2-1, reads KAGVTQTPRYLIKTRGQQVTLSCSPISGHRSVSWYQQTPGQGLQFLFEYFSETQRNKGNFPGRFSGRQFSNSRSEMNVSTLELGDSALYLCATRQRETYNEQFFGPGTRLTVL.

The chain joins TRBV6-6 to TRBJ2-7, with 7 bases lining up with TRBD2. CDR3 length equals 14 residues. V gave up 5 bases and J gave up 0 bases; unmatched junction bases: 4. Per germline, CDR1 MNHNY and CDR2 SVGAGI (reference sequence). CDR3 nucleotides: TGTGCCAGCAGTCTGGGACTACCCTCCTACGAGCAGTACTTC. Residues: CASSLGLPSYEQYF.

This clone was observed a few times. DNA of the CDR3: TGTGCCAGCAGCACCGGGACAGGGGCCTACTACGAGCAGTACTTC. Residues: CASSTGTGAYYEQYF. The rearrangement uses TRBV11-2 and TRBJ2-5, with 10 bases that match TRBD1. The DNA end is a closer match to TRBJ2-7, so the J assignment may be wrong. There are 15 residues in the CDR3. Germline-derived CDR1 and CDR2 are SGHAT and FQNNGV.